This T cell receptor (beta chain) was recovered during a study of CD8+ T cells in alopecia areata (dated 2018 in TCRdb). For the wider study: In both human patients and the C3H/HeJ mouse model, the study applied high-throughput TCRbeta sequencing to look at T cell clonal expansion in alopecia areata. immunoSEQ multiplex PCR using 35 Vbeta forward primers and 13 Jbeta reverse primers was used to amplify TCRbeta CDR3 regions. In humans, TCRbeta sequencing was performed on scalp tissue and on sorted CD4+ and CD8+ peripheral blood T cells from healthy controls and from patients with patchy or totalis/universalis alopecia areata. RNA was extracted with the PAXgene miRNA kit for fixed scalp, the miRNeasy kit for PBMCs, and the RNeasy kit for mouse skin. Scalp clonality was compared across normal scalp (n=4), patchy alopecia areata scalp (n=8), and alopecia totalis/universalis scalp (n=8). Here is what the overall study found, with its caveats: Compared with normal scalp, lesional scalp, particularly in alopecia totalis/universalis, had higher clonality and more expanded CD8+ clones, which suggests antigenic drive. Shared TCR sequences between patients were less evident than in mice, which may be partly attributable to HLA diversity in the patient population. Resident alphabeta T cells in normal human skin are also sequenced, complicating scalp TCR repertoire analysis, unlike mouse skin dominated by gammadelta T cells.

The library relied on the immunoSEQ multiplex PCR assay. To provide template for TCR sequencing, every sample had RNA extracted and reverse transcribed into cDNA. First-strand cDNA was synthesized with SuperScript III using a 2:1 mix of oligo-dT and random hexamers. A synthetic immune receptor repertoire was used to gauge amplification bias, and whatever bias remained was removed computationally. As for how the authors treated the data: Raw reads were preprocessed for error removal, and CDR3 was defined according to IMGT conventions as running from the conserved cysteine to phenylalanine. Clonality was computed by normalizing Shannon entropy by log2 of the number of productive unique TCRs and subtracting the result from 1. Scalp TCRbeta sequences were cross-referenced with sorted blood CD4 and CD8 repertoires so that the CD4 or CD8 identity of scalp clones could be inferred. The clones in this table, taken by TCRdb from immuneACCESS, are in-frame only. Not every clone is retained; where verified, under half of the shortfall comes from an unresolved V gene, and the cause of the rest is unknown. That table is the source of V, J and clone size, and D and trimming were worked out from the DNA. The sample table records approximately 150,000 clones; around 62% of these occur just once. The top ten constitute less than 40% of the sample.

PBMCs were separated by density centrifugation and stained for CD3, CD4 and CD8, after which CD4+ and CD8+ T cells were sorted on a FACSAria. Scalp biopsies and blood samples were obtained from unaffected controls. Concerning this clone itself: The clone's antigen remains unknown. Base qualities are not provided; no much larger clone lies one nucleotide away.

Sequenced material: CD8+ T cells sorted from blood. The receptor's source is a human donor in good health.

The encoded CDR3 is CASSRVDRDGYTF. The DNA is TGTGCCAGCAGCCGTGTAGATAGGGATGGCTACACCTTC. Recombination joined TRBV9 with TRBJ1-2; the D gene cannot be resolved reliably. According to the germline V gene, CDR1 reads SGDLS and CDR2 reads YYNGEE. The CDR3 measures 13 amino acids from cysteine to phenylalanine. Just the 39-base CDR3 DNA is kept, in frame starting at base 1. V is shortened by 4 bases, J by 6 bases, and the region joining them spans 13 bases.